This T cell receptor beta chain is drawn from a study of PD-1 blockade in mismatch repair-deficient tumors. The study, taken as a whole, reports: Tumor-resident clones, often absent from pretreatment blood, expanded after pembrolizumab and then contracted.

The data were produced by immunoSEQ multiplex PCR, yet TCRdb's version contains in-frame clones alone and is incomplete. The sample holds over 11,000 clones, approximately 90% seen once. CDR1 SGHNT and CDR2 YENEEA come from the germline V gene. Unmatched junction bases numbered 7, after V lost 0 bases and J lost 5 bases. This CDR3 is built from 16 residues. This clone came up once. Its cognate antigen is unknown. The time point was: identical roughly 10-day culture without peptide (control). Cells were stimulated 10 days with each of over five ELISpot-reactive neoantigens. The source of this sequence is an adult with mismatch repair-deficient cancer. V usage is TRBV11-3 and J usage is TRBJ2-1; 7 positions match TRBD2. Here the sequenced sample was cells cultured in vitro, taken from a patient treated with pembrolizumab. The CDR3: CASSLDGGLIHNEQFF. The CDR3 region has the DNA TGTGCCAGCAGCTTAGACGGGGGACTAATCCACAATGAGCAGTTCTTC.